A selection of T cell receptor beta chains follows, all from one sample in a study of T cell changes during pregnancy in multiple sclerosis. Generated by immunoSEQ multiplex PCR, the TCRdb table keeps only in-frame clones and is missing some. The top ten clones hold under 2% of a sample with roughly 75,000 clones, about 92% of them seen once. The material sequenced was peripheral blood, taken in the third trimester of pregnancy. These TCRs come from a female donor in good health, enrolled as a control in a pregnancy study. CDR3s leave out the opening cysteine and the closing phenylalanine or tryptophan. The D gene is left open where the match is weak. Clone size is not always given. Where it is, it says once, few, many or a class for expanded clones.

v_call,j_call,d_call,clone_size,cdr3_aa
TRBV9,TRBJ2-1,TRBD2,NA,ASSVRGEGREGNEQF
TRBV10-2,TRBJ2-5,NA,NA,ASTRDTWGETQY
TRBV7-2,TRBJ2-5,TRBD1,NA,ASSLNRGVGETQY
TRBV9,TRBJ1-3,NA,NA,ASSESTGTSGNTIY
TRBV30,TRBJ1-5,NA,NA,AWTSRVLHQPQH
TRBV7-2,TRBJ1-1,NA,NA,ASSFSGWGTEAF
TRBV14,TRBJ2-1,TRBD2,NA,ASSQASGHYNEQF
TRBV5-1,TRBJ2-3,TRBD2,NA,ASRTSDQMGTQY
TRBV11-2,TRBJ2-7,NA,NA,ASNIADSSYEQY
TRBV9,TRBJ2-2,TRBD2,NA,ASSRSGGASGELF
TRBV5-6,TRBJ1-1,TRBD1,NA,ASSLMDRVGGKNTEAF
TRBV18,TRBJ1-2,NA,NA,ASSPIQADSYGYT
TRBV5-4,TRBJ2-1,NA,NA,ASRVDGGSYNEQF
TRBV28,TRBJ2-5,NA,NA,ASSVGGAILETQY
TRBV5-6,TRBJ1-2,NA,NA,ASSLANYGYT
TRBV6-5,TRBJ2-1,TRBD2,NA,ASSYWGGGHNEQF
TRBV27,TRBJ2-3,TRBD1,NA,ASSAPGQGYNTDTQY
TRBV6-5,TRBJ1-1,TRBD1,NA,ASSYTGQGALTEAF
TRBV11-2,TRBJ2-7,TRBD2,NA,ASSLGGGGSTYEQY
TRBV7-8,TRBJ1-5,TRBD1,NA,ASSAGDRGHHQPQH
TRBV12-5,TRBJ2-5,TRBD2,NA,ASGLAGLAEETQY
TRBV28,TRBJ2-4,TRBD2,NA,ASRPSGMGNIQY
TRBV6-5,TRBJ1-3,TRBD1,NA,ASTTGGAGGNTIY
TRBV4-3,TRBJ1-2,NA,NA,ASSQELGLNYGYT
TRBV18,TRBJ2-5,NA,once,ASSLAEETQY
TRBV4-1,TRBJ1-1,NA,NA,ASSQDHPGRRTEAF
TRBV6-5,TRBJ1-1,NA,NA,ASSYSFSGGNTEAF
TRBV4-3,TRBJ1-2,NA,once,ASSQVSGGLGYT
TRBV4-1,TRBJ2-1,NA,once,ASSQGLAALFYNEQF
TRBV11-2,TRBJ2-7,TRBD2,NA,ASSLSGSNLNEQY
TRBV6-4,TRBJ2-2,NA,NA,ASSSDLNTGELF
TRBV19,TRBJ2-4,TRBD2,NA,ASSIPGTSGRGGKNIQY
TRBV5-1,TRBJ2-1,NA,NA,ASISQTGNSYNEQF
TRBV6-5,TRBJ1-4,NA,once,ASSRTTNEKLF
TRBV27,TRBJ2-7,NA,NA,ASSSPLSPKQY
TRBV7-3,TRBJ1-1,TRBD1,once,ASSADRGVGAEAF
TRBV10-3,TRBJ2-1,TRBD2,NA,AIRGLEVNEQF
TRBV4-1,TRBJ1-1,NA,NA,ASSPRTEGGRGAF
TRBV7-3,TRBJ1-2,TRBD1,NA,ASSPDRDSPGYT
TRBV19,TRBJ2-5,TRBD2,NA,ASRLGGVPKETQY
TRBV2,TRBJ2-5,TRBD2,NA,ASSALGTTIATQY
TRBV29-1,TRBJ1-1,NA,few,SVEPDKNTEAF
TRBV7-2,TRBJ2-7,TRBD2,NA,ASSASRGGYYEQY
TRBV27,TRBJ2-7,TRBD2,NA,ASRGLAIYEQY
TRBV19,TRBJ1-2,NA,NA,ASSLVAREGYGYT
TRBV7-3,TRBJ2-3,TRBD2,NA,ASSSPLAGTDTQY
TRBV6-1,TRBJ2-1,NA,NA,ASIPSTSYNEQF
TRBV10-3,TRBJ2-7,TRBD2,NA,AISRTSGDTYEQY
TRBV29-1,TRBJ2-5,TRBD2,NA,SVGLAGGQETQY
TRBV2,TRBJ1-2,TRBD1,NA,ASSGRTGPGYT
TRBV5-4,TRBJ2-5,NA,NA,ASSFQVQWETQY
TRBV19,TRBJ1-1,TRBD1,NA,ASSRQGRTEAF
TRBV7-3,TRBJ2-2,NA,once,ASSPNDKNTGELF
TRBV11-2,TRBJ1-2,NA,NA,ASRDGGDQIDNYGYT
TRBV18,TRBJ2-2,TRBD1,NA,ASSPNRGKTGELF
TRBV7-2,TRBJ2-7,TRBD2,NA,ASSLTSGGTYEQY
TRBV5-6,TRBJ2-5,NA,NA,ASSFNMLAQETQY